This record covers a single T cell receptor beta chain. 13 Jbeta primers and 60 Vbeta primers were used for the PCR. Some clones are missing from TCRdb's copy, which holds only in-frame ones; the method was immunoSEQ multiplex PCR. The sample records around 100,000 clones, less than 85% being singletons. This sample was taken from a study of cytomegalovirus exposure and HLA in healthy donors. This CDR3 region has 15 residues. Germline CDR1 and CDR2: SEHNR and FQNEAQ (reference sequence). The junction had 8 bases not matched to a gene; V was cut back by 5 bases and J by 3 bases. This receptor was identified in a young woman in good health and CMV-seropositive. What was sequenced was PBMCs. The rearrangement links TRBV7-9 to TRBJ1-1, with 8 bases that match TRBD1. CDR3 sequence reads: CASSPRTGSDTEAFF. In nucleotides, the CDR3 is TGTGCCAGCAGCCCCCGGACAGGGAGTGACACTGAAGCTTTCTTT.